A selection of T cell receptor beta chains follows, all from one sample in a study of blood T cell repertoires in COVID-19. Assay used: immunoSEQ multiplex PCR; TCRdb lists only in-frame clones, some missing. Of 100,000 or so clones in the sample, approximately 90% were seen once. Sequenced sample: peripheral blood. These receptors all stem from a man aged 55-75 years with acute or convalescent COVID-19. Both conserved end residues are part of each CDR3. Fields, in order: V gene, clone size, D gene, J gene, CDR3 protein, CDR3 DNA. A D gene is named only where the DNA matches it firmly. Only part of the rows carry a size: once, few, many, or a class if the clone is expanded.

v_gene: TRBV28
abundance: once
d_gene: .
j_gene: TRBJ1-2
CDR3aa: CASKPRQLYGYTF
CDR3nt: TGTGCCAGCAAGCCTAGACAGCTCTATGGCTACACCTTC

v_gene: TRBV20-1
abundance: .
d_gene: TRBD2
j_gene: TRBJ2-3
CDR3aa: CSASSGRAADTQYF
CDR3nt: TGCAGTGCTAGTAGTGGGAGGGCCGCAGATACGCAGTATTTT

v_gene: TRBV2
abundance: .
d_gene: TRBD1
j_gene: TRBJ1-4
CDR3aa: CASSRDRDEKLFF
CDR3nt: TGTGCCAGCAGCCGGGACAGGGATGAAAAACTGTTTTTT

v_gene: TRBV19
abundance: .
d_gene: .
j_gene: TRBJ2-1
CDR3aa: CASSAGRPYNEQFF
CDR3nt: TGTGCCAGTAGTGCGGGACGGCCCTACAATGAGCAGTTCTTC

v_gene: TRBV11-2
abundance: .
d_gene: .
j_gene: TRBJ1-1
CDR3aa: CASSFEEGQAFF
CDR3nt: TGTGCCAGCAGCTTTGAGGAGGGTCAAGCTTTCTTT

v_gene: TRBV6-5
abundance: .
d_gene: .
j_gene: TRBJ2-2
CDR3aa: CASSYSQITGELFF
CDR3nt: TGTGCCAGCAGTTACTCGCAGATAACCGGGGAGCTGTTTTTT

v_gene: TRBV7-9
abundance: .
d_gene: TRBD1
j_gene: TRBJ1-1
CDR3aa: CASSWPRGQRTEAFF
CDR3nt: TGTGCCAGCAGCTGGCCCAGGGGGCAGCGAACTGAAGCTTTCTTT

v_gene: TRBV30
abundance: few
d_gene: TRBD1
j_gene: TRBJ1-2
CDR3aa: CAWSRGLEGYTF
CDR3nt: TGTGCCTGGAGCAGGGGGCTTGAGGGCTACACCTTC

v_gene: TRBV7-9
abundance: .
d_gene: .
j_gene: TRBJ2-4
CDR3aa: CASKNTGTKNIQYF
CDR3nt: TGTGCCAGCAAAAACACAGGGACCAAAAACATTCAGTACTTC

v_gene: TRBV27
abundance: .
d_gene: TRBD1
j_gene: TRBJ1-1
CDR3aa: CASSLMWDRLNTEAFF
CDR3nt: TGTGCCAGCAGTTTGATGTGGGACAGATTGAACACTGAAGCTTTCTTT

v_gene: TRBV7-9
abundance: .
d_gene: TRBD2
j_gene: TRBJ2-2
CDR3aa: CASSLPQLAGTGELFF
CDR3nt: TGTGCCAGCAGCTTACCGCAGCTAGCGGGAACCGGGGAGCTGTTTTTT

v_gene: TRBV6-5
abundance: .
d_gene: TRBD1
j_gene: TRBJ1-1
CDR3aa: CASSIRTGGRAFF
CDR3nt: TGTGCCAGCAGTATCCGGACAGGGGGCCGTGCTTTCTTT

v_gene: TRBV7-2
abundance: .
d_gene: .
j_gene: TRBJ2-1
CDR3aa: CASSLAAVNYNEQFF
CDR3nt: TGTGCCAGCAGCTTAGCCGCGGTAAACTACAATGAGCAGTTCTTC

v_gene: TRBV5-4
abundance: .
d_gene: TRBD1
j_gene: TRBJ1-2
CDR3aa: CASSLPGQGALVDGYTF
CDR3nt: TGTGCCAGCAGCCTACCGGGACAGGGCGCGCTTGTGGATGGCTACACCTTC

v_gene: TRBV12-3/TRBV12-4
abundance: once
d_gene: .
j_gene: TRBJ2-7
CDR3aa: CASRQTSEYEQYF
CDR3nt: TGTGCCAGCAGACAGACTAGTGAATACGAGCAGTACTTC

v_gene: TRBV5-4
abundance: .
d_gene: .
j_gene: TRBJ1-1
CDR3aa: CASSLARDTEAFF
CDR3nt: TGTGCCAGCAGCTTGGCTCGGGACACTGAAGCTTTCTTT

v_gene: TRBV5-4
abundance: .
d_gene: .
j_gene: TRBJ2-2
CDR3aa: CASWTPPNGELFF
CDR3nt: TGTGCCAGTTGGACACCTCCGAACGGGGAGCTGTTTTTT

v_gene: TRBV19
abundance: .
d_gene: TRBD1
j_gene: TRBJ1-1
CDR3aa: CASSIQGTGSTEAFF
CDR3nt: TGTGCCAGTAGTATTCAGGGGACAGGGAGCACTGAAGCTTTCTTT

v_gene: TRBV18
abundance: .
d_gene: TRBD1
j_gene: TRBJ1-1
CDR3aa: CASSPEGQGETEAFF
CDR3nt: TGTGCCAGCTCACCGGAGGGACAGGGAGAAACTGAAGCTTTCTTT

v_gene: TRBV19
abundance: .
d_gene: .
j_gene: TRBJ1-2
CDR3aa: CASSPWAAGFADFYGYTF
CDR3nt: TGTGCCAGTAGCCCGTGGGCTGCGGGTTTCGCCGACTTCTATGGCTACACCTTC

v_gene: TRBV24-1
abundance: .
d_gene: TRBD1
j_gene: TRBJ2-1
CDR3aa: CATSDPTGQGADNEQFF
CDR3nt: TGTGCCACCAGTGACCCCACGGGACAGGGGGCTGACAATGAGCAGTTCTTC

v_gene: TRBV7-9
abundance: .
d_gene: .
j_gene: TRBJ2-5
CDR3aa: CASSRSTGLAQETQYF
CDR3nt: TGTGCCAGCAGCCGTAGCACAGGGTTGGCCCAAGAGACCCAGTACTTC

v_gene: TRBV11-2
abundance: once
d_gene: TRBD1
j_gene: TRBJ2-2
CDR3aa: CASSRQGQRNTGELFF
CDR3nt: TGTGCCAGCAGCCGGCAGGGACAGAGGAACACCGGGGAGCTGTTTTTT

v_gene: TRBV6-5
abundance: .
d_gene: TRBD1
j_gene: TRBJ1-5
CDR3aa: CASSRGGTGDQPQHF
CDR3nt: TGTGCCAGCTCCAGGGGGGGGACAGGGGACCAGCCCCAGCATTTT

v_gene: TRBV10-3
abundance: .
d_gene: TRBD2
j_gene: TRBJ2-3
CDR3aa: CAISEPVSGRGQTTDTQYF
CDR3nt: TGTGCCATCAGTGAGCCGGTTAGCGGGAGGGGGCAGACCACAGATACGCAGTATTTT

v_gene: TRBV7-9
abundance: .
d_gene: TRBD1
j_gene: TRBJ1-2
CDR3aa: CASSLAGQPYGYTF
CDR3nt: TGTGCCAGCAGCTTAGCGGGACAGCCCTATGGCTACACCTTC

v_gene: TRBV27
abundance: .
d_gene: .
j_gene: TRBJ2-1
CDR3aa: CASSFNSGEQFF
CDR3nt: TGTGCCAGCAGTTTCAATAGCGGTGAGCAGTTCTTC

v_gene: TRBV5-1
abundance: .
d_gene: TRBD2
j_gene: TRBJ2-3
CDR3aa: CASSLVAGASDTQYF
CDR3nt: TGCGCCAGCAGCTTGGTGGCGGGAGCGTCAGATACGCAGTATTTT

v_gene: TRBV23-1
abundance: .
d_gene: .
j_gene: TRBJ1-5
CDR3aa: CASSQSLAGTVYQPQHF
CDR3nt: TGCGCCAGCAGTCAATCACTTGCGGGAACGGTCTATCAGCCCCAGCATTTT

v_gene: TRBV9
abundance: .
d_gene: .
j_gene: TRBJ1-6
CDR3aa: CASSVGAGWDNSPLHF
CDR3nt: TGTGCCAGCAGCGTAGGGGCAGGGTGGGATAATTCACCCCTCCACTTT

v_gene: TRBV5-1
abundance: .
d_gene: .
j_gene: TRBJ2-5
CDR3aa: CASSLGGGIQETQYF
CDR3nt: TGCGCCAGCAGCTTGGGAGGAGGGATCCAAGAGACCCAGTACTTC

v_gene: TRBV9
abundance: .
d_gene: .
j_gene: TRBJ1-2
CDR3aa: CASSVAPGGSSTF
CDR3nt: TGTGCCAGCAGCGTAGCGCCCGGGGGGTCAAGCACCTTC

v_gene: TRBV9
abundance: .
d_gene: .
j_gene: TRBJ2-4
CDR3aa: CASSVEISIQYF
CDR3nt: TGTGCCAGCAGCGTAGAGATCAGCATTCAGTACTTC

v_gene: TRBV27
abundance: .
d_gene: TRBD1
j_gene: TRBJ1-2
CDR3aa: CASRRQGAPNYGYTF
CDR3nt: TGTGCCAGCAGGAGACAGGGGGCTCCTAACTATGGCTACACCTTC

v_gene: TRBV19
abundance: .
d_gene: .
j_gene: TRBJ1-2
CDR3aa: CASTQSARIYGYTF
CDR3nt: TGTGCCAGTACCCAGAGTGCGCGGATCTATGGCTACACCTTC

v_gene: TRBV18
abundance: .
d_gene: .
j_gene: TRBJ2-1
CDR3aa: CASSLSGVYNEQFF
CDR3nt: TGTGCCAGCTCACTGAGCGGAGTCTACAATGAGCAGTTCTTC

v_gene: TRBV30
abundance: .
d_gene: TRBD2
j_gene: TRBJ2-3
CDR3aa: CAWSVGTSGDTQYF
CDR3nt: TGTGCCTGGAGTGTCGGGACTAGCGGAGATACGCAGTATTTT